The 10 T cell receptor beta chains given below trace back to one sample, sequenced in a study of blood T cell repertoires in COVID-19 (dated by TCRdb to 2018 to 2021). Receptors were amplified or captured by the immunoSEQ multiplex PCR assay. This immuneACCESS table, as held by TCRdb, lists in-frame sequences with V and J called but not all clones. Of the missing ones, under half trace to an unresolved V gene in checked studies; the others have no known cause. The sample data list tens of thousands of clones, and roughly four fifths of these were observed just once. The ten largest clones represent about a fifth of the sample. The sample taken for sequencing was peripheral blood. The origin of the receptors is a human donor in a cohort sampled during active COVID-19.

Only one count was recorded for this clone. This chain links TRBV5-5 with TRBJ1-3; D may be TRBD1 (6 bases). Trimming took off 0 bases at V and 0 bases at J, with 7 bases between the two ends. In germline, CDR1 is SGHKS, CDR2 YYEKEE (reference sequence). CDR3 length equals 15 residues. CDR3 bases: TGTGCCAGCAGCTTGGAGGGGGACTCTGGAAACACCATATATTTT. Translated: CASSLEGDSGNTIYF.

The chain combines TRBV7-3 with TRBJ1-2, with no clear D. CDR1 and CDR2 (germline): SGHTA, FQGTGA. The CDR3 contains 13 residues. Trimming took off 1 base at V and 5 bases at J, with 8 bases between the two ends. The CDR3 coding sequence is TGTGCCAGCAGCTTAAGTCGAGGGTATGGCTACACCTTC. Amino acids: CASSLSRGYGYTF.

The chain recombines TRBV7-8 with TRBJ2-7, with 10 bases fitting TRBD1. The germline V gene encodes CDR1 SGHVS and CDR2 FQNEAQ. The ends lost 3 bases at V and 6 bases at J; junction bases unmatched: 2. CDR3 length: 13 residues. CDR3 DNA sequence: TGTGCCAGCAGCTTGGGACAGGGGATCGAGCAGTACTTC. It specifies CASSLGQGIEQYF.

The V and J genes are TRBV5-1 and TRBJ1-5, with a possible D match to TRBD1 (5 bases). The V gene lost 0 bases and the J gene lost 1 base, with 8 bases spanning the gap. The germline V gene encodes CDR1 SGHRS and CDR2 YFSETQ. The CDR3 is 15 amino acids. CDR3 sequence reads: CASSLAGGSNQPQHF. The CDR3 region has the DNA TGCGCCAGCAGCTTGGCCGGGGGGAGCAATCAGCCCCAGCATTTT.

The V and J genes are TRBV7-2 and TRBJ2-7; TRBD2 matches 11 bases. The CDR3 contains 14 residues. Per the germline V gene, CDR1 is SGHTA and CDR2 is FQGNSA. The V and J ends lost 10 bases and 0 bases, in that order; junction bases with no gene match: 5. The CDR3 loop is CATQTSGNSYEQYF. CDR3 DNA sequence: TGTGCCACGCAGACTAGCGGGAACTCCTACGAGCAGTACTTC.

The CDR3 loop reads CASSYSATGGTEAFF. CDR3 nucleotides: TGTGCCAGCAGTTACTCGGCAACGGGTGGCACTGAAGCTTTCTTT. The rearrangement links TRBV6-5 to TRBJ1-1, with unresolved D. The CDR3 contains 15 residues. V shed 0 bases and J shed 4 bases, with 12 bases lying between them. The germline V gene has CDR1 MNHEY and CDR2 SVGAGI.

The chain uses TRBV27 and TRBJ1-4; no firm D call. This CDR3 contains 15 residues. Trimming took 6 bases from V and 8 from J, leaving 19 bases between them. CDR1 and CDR2 from the germline V gene are MNHEY and SMNVEV (reference sequence). CDR3 sequence: CASSGGGPSREKLFF. Written as DNA, the CDR3 is TGTGCCAGCAGCGGTGGTGGTCCATCTAGGGAAAAACTGTTTTTT.

This sequence joins TRBV27 and TRBJ2-7, with 10 bases that match TRBD2. V lost 6 bases and J lost 0; bases outside the gene matches: 8. From germline, CDR1 is MNHEY and CDR2 SMNVEV (reference sequence). CDR3 length: 16 residues. This CDR3 is CASRGLAGVSSYEQYF. The CDR3 nucleotides read TGTGCCAGCAGGGGCCTAGCGGGGGTTAGCTCCTACGAGCAGTACTTC.

The V gene is TRBV7-2, the J gene TRBJ2-1; D may be TRBD2 (7 bases). The CDR3 extends over 14 amino acids. V lost 5 bases to trimming and J lost 6 bases, with 14 bases between them. Germline lookup yields CDR1 SGHTA and CDR2 FQGNSA. CDR3: CASSLGRGGNEQFF. The CDR3 DNA reads as TGTGCCAGCAGCCTGGGGAGGGGGGGCAATGAGCAGTTCTTC.

J is TRBJ2-3 and V is TRBV7-6, with D perhaps TRBD2 (6 bases). From germline, CDR1 is SGHVS and CDR2 FNYEAQ. The V end was cut by 5 bases, the J end by 2 bases, with 14 bases between. CDR3 length: 15 residues. The DNA of the CDR3 is TGTGCCAGCAGCGACGGGACTCCCTCCACAGATACGCAGTATTTT. It yields the protein CASSDGTPSTDTQYF.